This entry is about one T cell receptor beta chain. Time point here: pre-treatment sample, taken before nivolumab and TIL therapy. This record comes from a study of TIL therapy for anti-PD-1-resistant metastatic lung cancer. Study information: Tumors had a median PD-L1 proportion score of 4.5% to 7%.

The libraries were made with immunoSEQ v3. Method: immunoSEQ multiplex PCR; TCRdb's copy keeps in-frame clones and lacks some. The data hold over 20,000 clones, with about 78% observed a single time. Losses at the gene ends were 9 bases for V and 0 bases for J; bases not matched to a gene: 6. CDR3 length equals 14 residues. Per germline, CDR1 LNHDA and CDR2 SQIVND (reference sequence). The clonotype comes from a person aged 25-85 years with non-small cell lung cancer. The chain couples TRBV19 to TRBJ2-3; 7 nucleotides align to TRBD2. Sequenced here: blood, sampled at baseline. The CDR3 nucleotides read TGTGCCAGCCGGCTAGCGGCAAGCACAGATACGCAGTATTTT. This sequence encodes CASRLAASTDTQYF.